This T cell receptor beta chain originates from a study of long-term antiretroviral therapy in people with HIV. Across the study: The immediate-ART recommendation dates to 2015, and the earliest samples predate it by about a decade.

Running of the v3.0 immunoSEQ assay took place at survey level. Per sample, sequencing targeted about 40,000-50,000 T-cell genomes. Here immunoSEQ multiplex PCR was the method, and the copy in TCRdb shows in-frame clones only, minus some. The sample lists around 17,000 clones; roughly 91% were seen once. General study findings and limits: Diversity went up after ART and still fell short of transplant donor controls.

In regard to this clone: No antigen is known for it.

Sequenced here: unsorted PBMCs, sampled 6.9 years after starting antiretroviral therapy. The sequence was collected from a man between 50 and 59 years old with HIV.

The CDR3 region is CASILTWRLSYEQYF. The DNA for the CDR3 is TGTGCCAGCATCCTAACTTGGCGCCTCTCCTACGAGCAGTACTTC. The V and J genes are TRBV21-1 and TRBJ2-7. TRBV21-1 is designated a pseudogene. The CDR3 runs 15 residues.